This T cell receptor (beta chain) was observed in a study of blood T cell repertoires in COVID-19. Produced via immunoSEQ multiplex PCR; TCRdb's table is partial and in-frame only. The top ten clones hold about 15% of a sample with 80,000 to 100,000 clones, 78% of them seen once. Germline values: CDR1 WNHNN, CDR2 SYGVQD (reference sequence). The CDR3 has 16 residues. V was pared by 2 bases and J by 2 bases, with 4 bases of the junction left unmatched. The sequencing sample was made of peripheral blood. The TCR was taken from a human donor in a cohort sampled during active COVID-19. This chain links TRBV10-1 with TRBJ2-1; the match to TRBD2 covers 9 bases. For the CDR3, the DNA is TGCGCCAGCAGTGAGGGCCGCGGGGGGGCCTACAATGAGCAGTTCTTC. It is translated as CASSEGRGGAYNEQFF.